Listed below are T cell receptor beta chains from one sample, sequenced in a study of T cells in Graves' hyperthyroidism and ophthalmopathy. TCRdb re-analysed the multiplex PCR reads in MiXCR, keeping a single row per CDR3 protein. The sample has fewer than 850,000 distinct CDR3 sequences, around 16% seen once; the top ten hold less than 20%. The source material was blood. The source is a man aged 45-60 years with Graves' hyperthyroidism. The CDR3 runs from the conserved cysteine through the conserved F or W. A D gene is named only where the DNA matches it firmly. The size of a clone is reported for some rows only, either as once, few or many, or as a class for expanded clones.

NA	TRBV20-1	NA	TRBJ2-3	TGCAGTGCTAGAGATAGGGCGCAGTATTTT	CSARDRAQYF
TRBD2	TRBV28	few	TRBJ2-7	TGTGCCAGCAGTTTGATTAGCGGGATGCCTTACGAGCAGTACTTC	CASSLISGMPYEQYF
TRBD2	TRBV4-1	NA	TRBJ2-7	TGCGCCAGCAGCCAAGATCTGCGGGAGGCTCTCGAGCAGTACTTC	CASSQDLREALEQYF
NA	TRBV30	NA	TRBJ1-1	TGCGCCTGGAGGCCGGGGCGGAACACTGAAGCTTTCTTT	CAWRPGRNTEAFF
NA	TRBV28	NA	TRBJ2-1	TGTGCCAGCAGTACAGGGTCTGAGCAGTTCTTC	CASSTGSEQFF
NA	TRBV18	many	TRBJ2-7	TGTGCCAGCTCACCGACCCCAACCAACTCCTACGAGCAGTACTTC	CASSPTPTNSYEQYF
TRBD1	TRBV6-2/TRBV6-3	many	TRBJ1-5	TGTGCCAGCAGAGGGACAGGGGGTCTTCAGCCCCAGCATTTT	CASRGTGGLQPQHF
TRBD2	TRBV10-3	many	TRBJ2-1	TGTGCCATCACCCCGGGAGGGCCGGGAAGCGATGAGCAGTTCTTC	CAITPGGPGSDEQFF
NA	TRBV24-1	few	TRBJ2-1	TGTGCCACCAGTGGGACAGTCTACAATGAGCAGTTCTTC	CATSGTVYNEQFF
NA	TRBV6-2/TRBV6-3	NA	TRBJ2-7	TGTGCCAGCAGTCGACTAGTCTACGAGCAGTACTTC	CASSRLVYEQYF
TRBD2	TRBV3-1	many	TRBJ2-7	TGTGCCAGCAGCCAAGCCGGGACTAGCGGCTACGAGCAGTACTTC	CASSQAGTSGYEQYF
NA	TRBV15	few	TRBJ1-4	TGTGCCACAGAACCAGGGGAACTGGCTAATGAAAAACTGTTTTTT	CATEPGELANEKLFF
TRBD1	TRBV28	few	TRBJ2-7	TGTGCCAGCAGCTTCGACAGGGCCTACCCCTACGAGCAGTACTTC	CASSFDRAYPYEQYF
NA	TRBV20-1	NA	TRBJ1-5	TGCAGTGCTAGAGATAAAGGCGCCGTATGGAATCAGCCCCAGCATTTT	CSARDKGAVWNQPQHF
NA	TRBV7-3	few	TRBJ1-5	TGTGCCAGCAGGACCCCGGAGAGCGACAGCAATCAGCCCCAGCATTTT	CASRTPESDSNQPQHF
NA	TRBV5-5	NA	TRBJ1-2	TGTGCCAGCAGCTTGACGACAGGCCTATCCAACTATGGCTACACCTTC	CASSLTTGLSNYGYTF
NA	TRBV20-1	NA	TRBJ2-7	TGCAGTGCCCTTAGCTGGAGTGACTCCTACGAGCAGTACTTC	CSALSWSDSYEQYF
NA	TRBV6-5	NA	TRBJ2-7	TGTGCCAGCAGTTACGAGGGGTCGTACGAGCAGTACTTC	CASSYEGSYEQYF
NA	TRBV28	many	TRBJ1-1	TGTGCCAGCAGTTTATACACTGAAGCTTTCTTT	CASSLYTEAFF
NA	TRBV4-1	few	TRBJ2-7	TGCGCCAGCAGCCAAGACGCCGGAGCTCCCTGGGAGCAGTACTTC	CASSQDAGAPWEQYF
NA	TRBV20-1	many	TRBJ2-1	TGCAGTGCTAGATGGCCCTCACGGTACAATGAGCAGTTCTTC	CSARWPSRYNEQFF
NA	TRBV19	NA	TRBJ1-1	TGTGCCAGTAGTATAGATGCAGCGAACACTGAAGCTTTCTTT	CASSIDAANTEAFF
NA	TRBV7-2	NA	TRBJ2-6	TGTGCCAGCAGCCCCCGGGACCTCTCTGGGGCCAACGTCCTGACTTTC	CASSPRDLSGANVLTF
NA	TRBV27	many	TRBJ2-1	TGTGCCAGCAGTTTGGACATCCCCGTACGGGAGCAGTTCTTC	CASSLDIPVREQFF
NA	TRBV7-9	many	TRBJ2-7	TGTGCCAGCAGCTTCACGGACGGTTACGAGCAGTACTTC	CASSFTDGYEQYF
TRBD1	TRBV19	NA	TRBJ2-1	TGTGCCAGTAGCGGGACAGGGGCCATCTACAATGAGCAGTTCTTC	CASSGTGAIYNEQFF
NA	TRBV10-2	NA	TRBJ2-2	TGCGCCAGCTCTATGGGGGGCGACACCGGGGAGCTGTTTTTT	CASSMGGDTGELFF
TRBD2	TRBV2	many	TRBJ2-2	TGTGCCAGCAGTGCTGGACTAGCGGGGATAGCGAACACCGGGGAGCTGTTTTTT	CASSAGLAGIANTGELFF
NA	TRBV19	NA	TRBJ1-5	TGTGCCAGTAGTAGACAGGCCCACAATCAGCCCCAGCATTTT	CASSRQAHNQPQHF
NA	TRBV19	NA	TRBJ2-2	TGTGCCAGTAGTATAGATGTTTCTTGGATCACCGGGGAGCTGTTTTTT	CASSIDVSWITGELFF
TRBD1	TRBV28	NA	TRBJ1-2	TGTGCCAGCAGTTCCAGATCGACAGGGGATCTGGTCTATGGCTACACCTTC	CASSSRSTGDLVYGYTF
TRBD1	TRBV28	NA	TRBJ1-3	TGTGCCAGCAGAAACAGACAGGGGGCTTCCAGAGGAGGCACCATATATTTT	CASRNRQGASRGGTIYF
NA	TRBV7-6	many	TRBJ1-1	TGTGCCAGCAGCCCCGACGGAGGAAGGGTGACTGAAGCTTTCTTT	CASSPDGGRVTEAFF
NA	TRBV2	many	TRBJ2-7	TGTGCCAGCAGAGACCGACAGGCCACCTACGAGCAGTACTTC	CASRDRQATYEQYF
TRBD2	TRBV5-1	many	TRBJ2-6	TGCGCCAGCAGCCCGGGACTAGCGGGAATCTCGGGGGCCAACGTCCTGACTTTC	CASSPGLAGISGANVLTF
NA	TRBV3-1	many	TRBJ2-3	TGTGCCAGCAGCCAAGAGGTCACAACCTACACAGATACGCAGTATTTT	CASSQEVTTYTDTQYF
NA	TRBV6-1	NA	TRBJ1-3	TGTGCCAGTTGGGACCGAGGAAACACCATATATTTT	CASWDRGNTIYF
NA	TRBV5-1	many	TRBJ2-1	TGCGCCAGCAGCCCGAACGGGGGCGCGGGATACAATGAGCAGTTCTTC	CASSPNGGAGYNEQFF
NA	TRBV2	many	TRBJ1-4	TGTGCCAGCAGTGTTACAGGGTATAATGAAAAACTGTTTTTT	CASSVTGYNEKLFF
TRBD1	TRBV6-2/TRBV6-3	few	TRBJ1-5	TGTGCCAGCAGTCACGAGCCCGACAGGGGAAGCAATCAGCCCCAGCATTTT	CASSHEPDRGSNQPQHF
NA	TRBV6-2/TRBV6-3	NA	TRBJ2-6	TGTGCCAGCAGTCCGCTGGCGTCGGGGAGCTCTGGGGCCAACGTCCTGACTTTC	CASSPLASGSSGANVLTF
TRBD1	TRBV12-3/TRBV12-4	many	TRBJ1-1	TGTGCCAGCAGTCCTCCAGGGACAGGGGCTGAAGCTTTCTTT	CASSPPGTGAEAFF
TRBD2	TRBV7-3	NA	TRBJ2-3	TGTGCCAGCAGCTTATTAACTAGCGGGAGTTTCACAGATACGCAGTATTTT	CASSLLTSGSFTDTQYF
NA	TRBV2	NA	TRBJ2-5	TGTGCCAGCAGCCGCCGGGCCTCATTGGGGACCCAGTACTTC	CASSRRASLGTQYF
NA	TRBV2	many	TRBJ2-2	TGTGCCACCAGGGGACTATCCGCCGGGGAGCTGTTTTTT	CATRGLSAGELFF
TRBD2	TRBV7-3	few	TRBJ2-1	TGTGCCAGCAGCCTAGGACTAGCGGGAGTGGAGGAGCAGTTCTTC	CASSLGLAGVEEQFF
NA	TRBV25-1	NA	TRBJ2-3	TGTGCCAGCAGTGAGGACAGTTCTCTCCCAGATACGCAGTATTTT	CASSEDSSLPDTQYF
TRBD1	TRBV7-8	many	TRBJ2-1	TGTGCCAGCAGCCCCAGGAGCGGGACAGGGGGAGGTGAGCAGTTCTTC	CASSPRSGTGGGEQFF
TRBD1	TRBV20-1	once	TRBJ1-4	TGCAGTGCTAACCGACAGGGACGGACTAATGAAAAACTGTTTTTT	CSANRQGRTNEKLFF
NA	TRBV27	many	TRBJ1-2	TGTGCCAGCAGTTTAAACAGGGCAAATGGCTACACCTTC	CASSLNRANGYTF
NA	TRBV6-1	many	TRBJ2-1	TGTGCCAGCAGGGCGTACGGGGGTCGCTCCTACAATGAGCAGTTCTTC	CASRAYGGRSYNEQFF
NA	TRBV14	NA	TRBJ1-5	TGTGCCAGCAGCCCGGGGTGGGGCAAACCCCAGCATTTT	CASSPGWGKPQHF
NA	TRBV5-8	many	TRBJ1-1	TGTGCCAGCAGAAACGAAATGAACACTGAAGCTTTCTTT	CASRNEMNTEAFF
NA	TRBV6-1	few	TRBJ2-2	TGTGCCAGCAGAAAAACTCGGGGAGGCACGAACACCGGGGAGCTGTTTTTT	CASRKTRGGTNTGELFF
NA	TRBV19	few	TRBJ2-2	TGTGCCAGTAGTATATTTCGGCAGTCGGAGCCCGGGGAGCTGTTTTTT	CASSIFRQSEPGELFF
NA	TRBV19	NA	TRBJ2-1	TGTGCCAGTCAAAAATCACGGACGGAGTCCTACAACGAGCAGTTCTTC	CASQKSRTESYNEQFF
NA	TRBV7-3	NA	TRBJ2-1	TGCGCCAGCAGCCAACAGGGACTTAGCTCCTACAATGAGCAGTTCTTC	CASSQQGLSSYNEQFF